The source of this T cell receptor (beta chain) is a study of shared clonotypes between healthy human individuals. Overall study findings and caveats: Represented diversity (both genetic and exposure-history) was limited by the small number of donors. Naive subsets generally had larger estimated richness than memory subsets.

Repertoires were generated with immunoSEQ multiplex PCR, while TCRdb's copy carries only in-frame clones and drops some. The table lists 2 million to 2.5 million clones, 80% to 95% of them singletons. Donation came from healthy HIV-negative adults that had no recent acute infections or vaccinations. V dropped 5 bases and J dropped 5 bases, with 21 bases sitting between them. The CDR3 extends over 16 amino acids. CDR1 SGHTA and CDR2 FQGNSA come from the germline V gene. Concerning this clone: Its target is not known.

Sequences were obtained from naive CD4+ T cells from PBMCs. Specified subset: CD45RA+ positively selected. This sequence joins TRBV7-2 and TRBJ1-1; a weak D match, TRBD1 (5 bases). This sequence was found in a man aged 18 to 30 in good health. Some clones in this sample may be carry-over from other donors' samples. CDR3 in amino acids: CASSGPGTQLLTEAFF. The CDR3 region has the DNA TGTGCCAGCAGCGGTCCGGGGACGCAGTTGTTGACTGAAGCTTTCTTT.